Presented here are 21 T cell receptor beta chains from one specimen sequenced in a study of T cells in narcolepsy. Profiled with immunoSEQ multiplex PCR; TCRdb holds only in-frame clones, not every one. The table has fewer than 15,000 clones, around 90% seen once; the top ten hold about 1.8%. Material for sequencing was CD45RA- memory CD4+ T cells from PBMCs. The receptors here all came from a human donor with narcolepsy.

This clone was seen a few times. This chain joins TRBV10-2 and TRBJ1-2; D unresolved. The V end was cut by 1 base, the J end by 4 bases, with 10 bases between. The CDR3 spans 14 residues. From germline, CDR1 is WSHSY and CDR2 SAAADI. The CDR3 here is CASSEFRGTYGYTF. As DNA, the CDR3 is TGCGCCAGCAGTGAGTTTAGAGGCACCTATGGCTACACCTTC.

Only one count was recorded for this clone. The chain's CDR3 is CASRPGQTFTGELFF. For the CDR3, the DNA is TGTGCCAGCAGGCCAGGACAGACATTCACCGGGGAGCTGTTTTTT. This chain joins TRBV6-4 and TRBJ2-2, with D possibly TRBD1 on 6 matching bases. Germline-derived CDR1 and CDR2 are MRHNA and SNTAGT. V was pared by 6 bases and J by 4 bases, with 15 bases between. CDR3 length: 15 residues.

V gene TRBV11-3 combines with J gene TRBJ1-3; D possibly corresponds to TRBD1 (5 bases). Germline CDR1 reads SGHNT; CDR2 reads YENEEA. This CDR3 is built from 13 residues. V lost 5 bases, J lost 1 base, and 6 bases lay in between. The CDR3 reads CASSGGSGNTIYF. The CDR3 region has the DNA TGTGCCAGCAGCGGGGGGTCTGGAAACACCATATATTTT.

The table lists this clone with a count of one. The chain uses TRBV7-3 and TRBJ2-3; 16 bases match TRBD2. The ends lost 4 bases at V and 4 bases at J; junction bases unmatched: 5. CDR1 SGHTA and CDR2 FQGTGA come from the germline V gene. The CDR3 covers 17 residues. CDR3 amino acids: CASSSGLAGGWADTQYF. DNA of the CDR3: TGTGCCAGCAGCTCGGGACTAGCGGGAGGGTGGGCAGATACGCAGTATTTT.

The rearrangement links TRBV15 to TRBJ2-7, with 14 bases aligning to TRBD2. After removal of 3 bases from V and 7 bases from J, the junction contained 2 bases not matched to a gene. CDR3 length: 14 residues. The V gene's germline CDR1 is LNHNV and CDR2 YYDKDF (reference sequence). CDR3 region: CATSRGLAGEEQYF. In nucleotides, the CDR3 is TGTGCCACCAGCAGGGGACTAGCGGGAGAGGAGCAGTACTTC.

This chain uses TRBV5-4 with TRBJ1-1; D remains unclear. V was pared by 4 bases and J by 1 base, with 14 bases between. The CDR3 runs to 15 residues. CDR1 and CDR2 from the germline V gene are SGHNT and YYREEE (reference sequence). The CDR3 sequence: CASSREANSNTEAFF. The CDR3 DNA follows: TGTGCCAGCAGCAGAGAGGCCAATTCGAACACTGAAGCTTTCTTT.

V is TRBV29-1 and J is TRBJ2-5; a possible D gene is TRBD2 (6 bases). Per the germline V gene, CDR1 is SQVTM and CDR2 is ANQGSEA. The V gene lost 8 bases and the J gene lost 7 bases, with 14 bases spanning the gap. This CDR3 is 11 amino acids long. The CDR3 region is CSWAGYGTQYF. DNA for the CDR3: TGCAGCTGGGCGGGGTACGGGACCCAGTACTTC.

CDR3 residues: CATSNGLAKNEQFF. CDR3 DNA sequence: TGTGCCACCAGCAATGGTTTAGCGAAGAATGAGCAGTTCTTC. This rearrangement joins TRBV15 to TRBJ2-1, with D possibly TRBD2 on 5 matching bases. CDR1 is LNHNV and CDR2 is YYDKDF in the germline V gene (reference sequence). The V gene lost 4 bases and the J gene lost 7 bases, with 14 bases spanning the gap. This CDR3 comprises 14 residues.

The chain links TRBV7-2 to TRBJ2-7, with 7 bases matching TRBD2. Trimming cost V 5 bases and J 6 bases; bases outside gene matches: 13. Germline CDR1 SGHTA, CDR2 FQGNSA. The length of the CDR3 is 15 residues. The CDR3 sequence: CASSTSSGLNPEQYF. The CDR3 DNA follows: TGTGCCAGCAGCACCTCTAGCGGACTTAACCCCGAGCAGTACTTC. Complete variable domain (other parts from reference TRBV7-2 and TRBJ2-7): GAGVSQSPSNKVTEKGKDVELRCDPISGHTALYWYRQSLGQGLEFLIYFQGNSAPDKSGLPSDRFSAERTGGSVSTLTIQRTQQEDSAVYLCASSTSSGLNPEQYFGPGTRLTVT.

The table lists this clone with a count of one. The chain recombines TRBV11-1 with TRBJ2-7; D may be TRBD2 (5 bases). This CDR3 region has 13 residues. Germline CDR1 and CDR2: SGHAT and FQDESV (reference sequence). Trimming stripped 5 bases from V and 7 bases from J, with 15 bases between. DNA of the CDR3: TGTGCCAGCAGCCGGGCGGTTTGGGAGGAGCAGTACTTC. Its translation is CASSRAVWEEQYF. Looking up the rest from reference TRBV11-1 and TRBJ2-7 gives the full variable domain: EAEVAQSPRYKITEKSQAVAFWCDPISGHATLYWYRQILGQGPELLVQFQDESVVDDSQLPKDRFSAERLKGVDSTLKIQPAELGDSAMYLCASSRAVWEEQYFGPGTRLTVT.

The rearrangement joins TRBV7-3 to TRBJ2-5, with D uncertain. This CDR3 is built from 13 residues. Between the trimmed V and J ends, which lost 0 bases and 5 bases, there was a span of 7 bases. Germline assignment: CDR1 SGHTA and CDR2 FQGTGA. The CDR3 nucleotides are TGTGCCAGCAGCTTAACGATCGCGGAGACCCAGTACTTC. Amino acids: CASSLTIAETQYF.

This rearrangement joins TRBV18 to TRBJ1-3; no clear D gene. The germline gives CDR1 KGHSH, CDR2 LQKENI. The germline V and J ends were trimmed by 3 bases and 7 bases, with 13 bases remaining between them. This CDR3 spans 14 amino acids. The CDR3 spells CASSPTQPGNTIYF. The CDR3, as DNA: TGTGCCAGCTCACCGACCCAGCCGGGGAACACCATATATTTT.

This clone appeared once. CDR3 sequence: CASSIDRQETQYF. DNA of the CDR3: TGTGCCAGTAGTATAGATCGCCAGGAGACCCAGTACTTC. The chain combines TRBV19 with TRBJ2-5; D gene uncertain. Trimming took off 0 bases at V and 5 bases at J, with 7 bases between the two ends. The CDR3 has 13 amino acids. Germline values: CDR1 LNHDA, CDR2 SQIVND (reference sequence).

The CDR3 here is CASSPYRGDAFF. CDR3 DNA: TGTGCCAGCAGTCCCTACAGGGGCGATGCTTTCTTT. The chain links TRBV6-1 to TRBJ1-1, with 7 bases that match TRBD1. The junction had 8 bases not matched to a gene; V was cut back by 5 bases and J by 11 bases. CDR1 and CDR2 (germline): MNHNS, SASEGT. This CDR3 region has 12 residues.

The count of this clone is one. As DNA, the CDR3 is TGTGCCAGCAGGGGCGGGAGGATCTCCTACAATGAGCAGTTCTTC. Amino acid sequence: CASRGGRISYNEQFF. This rearrangement joins TRBV6-1 to TRBJ2-1; 8 bases match TRBD2. Unmatched junction bases numbered 4, after V lost 6 bases and J lost 0 bases. The germline CDR1 and CDR2 sequences are MNHNS and SASEGT. The CDR3 totals 15 residues.

The chain carries TRBV30 and TRBJ2-2, with D possibly matching TRBD2 (6 bases). CDR1 and CDR2 (germline): GTSNPN, SVGIG (reference sequence). The CDR3 is 13 amino acids. Trimming stripped 5 bases from V and 4 bases from J, with 11 bases between. Here the CDR3 reads CAWSGTGTGELFF. CDR3 sequence (DNA): TGTGCCTGGTCCGGGACTGGCACCGGGGAGCTGTTTTTT. Full variable domain (outside the CDR3, taken from reference TRBV30 and TRBJ2-2): SQTIHQWPATLVQPVGSPLSLECTVEGTSNPNLYWYRQAAGRGLQLLFYSVGIGQISSEVPQNLSASRPQDRQFILSSKKLLLSDSGFYLCAWSGTGTGELFFGEGSRLTVL.

The chain combines TRBV4-2 with TRBJ2-7, with 9 bases identical to TRBD2. Germline V gene lookup returns CDR1 LGHNA and CDR2 YNFKEQ. The CDR3 has 18 residues. V shed 0 bases, J shed 3 bases, and the junction held 12 bases outside the gene matches. The CDR3 DNA sequence: TGTGCCAGCAGCCAAGAAGTTGTCGCGGGAGGGGATGTCTACGAGCAGTACTTC. It is translated as CASSQEVVAGGDVYEQYF.

This clone was picked up one time. The chain joins TRBV7-2 to TRBJ2-7, with 10 nucleotides matching TRBD2. With V trimmed by 2 bases and J by 0 bases, 13 bases remained unmatched. This CDR3 comprises 19 residues. Germline V CDR1 and CDR2: SGHTA, FQGNSA. The CDR3 nucleotides are TGTGCCAGCAGCTTAAATGGTTTGTGGACTAGCGGTAACTCCTACGAGCAGTACTTC. Protein product: CASSLNGLWTSGNSYEQYF. The full variable domain, with the rest looked up from reference TRBV7-2 and TRBJ2-7, is GAGVSQSPSNKVTEKGKDVELRCDPISGHTALYWYRQSLGQGLEFLIYFQGNSAPDKSGLPSDRFSAERTGGSVSTLTIQRTQQEDSAVYLCASSLNGLWTSGNSYEQYFGPGTRLTVT.

The rearrangement links TRBV7-9 to TRBJ1-5; possibly TRBD1 for D (5 bases). Germline V lookup: CDR1 SEHNR, CDR2 FQNEAQ (reference sequence). This CDR3 is built from 14 residues. Trimming took 7 bases from V and 3 from J, leaving 13 bases between them. The CDR3, as DNA: TGTGCCAGCACCGGGGGGGATCTCAATCAGCCCCAGCATTTT. Protein sequence: CASTGGDLNQPQHF.

V gene TRBV6-5 combines with J gene TRBJ1-2; TRBD1 matches 9 bases. V trimming: 4 bases; J trimming: 8 bases; junction bases outside the gene matches: 8. Germline V CDR1 and CDR2: MNHEY, SVGAGI. The CDR3 contains 14 residues. CDR3 sequence reads: CASSFGTGSRGYTF. The CDR3 region has the DNA TGTGCCAGCAGTTTCGGGACAGGGTCGAGGGGCTACACCTTC.

In nucleotides, the CDR3 is TGCGCCAGCAGTCAATCAGGGCTTCGGGGAGGTGAGCAGTTCTTC. It codes for CASSQSGLRGGEQFF. The J gene is TRBJ2-1, the V gene TRBV23-1; D perhaps matches TRBD2 (6 bases). TRBV23-1 is flagged as an ORF with uncertain function. Trimming cost V 0 bases and J 9 bases, with 15 bases left between them. CDR3 length equals 15 residues.